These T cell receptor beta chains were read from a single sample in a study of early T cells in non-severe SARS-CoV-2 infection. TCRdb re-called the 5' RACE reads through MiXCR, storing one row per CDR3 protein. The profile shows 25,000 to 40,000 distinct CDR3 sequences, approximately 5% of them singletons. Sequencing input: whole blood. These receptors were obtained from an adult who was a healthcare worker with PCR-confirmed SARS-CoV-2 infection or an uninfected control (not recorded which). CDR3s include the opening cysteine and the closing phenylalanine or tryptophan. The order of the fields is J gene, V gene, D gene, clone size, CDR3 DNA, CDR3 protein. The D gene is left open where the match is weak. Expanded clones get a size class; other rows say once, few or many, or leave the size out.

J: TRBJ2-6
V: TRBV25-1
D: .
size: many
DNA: TGTGCCAGCAGTGAGGGCAGTGGGGCCAACGTCCTGACTTTC
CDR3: CASSEGSGANVLTF

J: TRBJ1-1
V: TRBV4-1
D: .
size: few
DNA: TGCGCCAGCAGCCTTCCCAAGGGGATCCCTGAAGCTTTCTTT
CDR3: CASSLPKGIPEAFF

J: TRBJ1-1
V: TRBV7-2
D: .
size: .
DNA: TGTGCCAGCAGCTTCAGTCCCCCGAACACTGAAGCTTTCTTT
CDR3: CASSFSPPNTEAFF

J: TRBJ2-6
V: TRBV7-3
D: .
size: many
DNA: TGTGCCAGCAGCTCGGACAGCTCTGGGGCCAACGTCCTGACTTTC
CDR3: CASSSDSSGANVLTF

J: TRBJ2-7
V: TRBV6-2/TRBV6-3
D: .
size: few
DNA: TGTGCCAGCAGCCAAGAGGGATTCGAGCAGTACTTC
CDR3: CASSQEGFEQYF

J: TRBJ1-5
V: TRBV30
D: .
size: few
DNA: TGTGCCTGGAACGAGGGGCAGTTCAATCAGCCCCAGCATTTT
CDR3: CAWNEGQFNQPQHF

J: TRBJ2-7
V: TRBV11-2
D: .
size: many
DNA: TGTGCCAGCAGCTTAGTCCTCCCGGGCCCTACCTACGAGCAGTACTTC
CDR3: CASSLVLPGPTYEQYF

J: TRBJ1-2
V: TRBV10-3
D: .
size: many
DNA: TGTGCCATCAAACCGACAGGTCTGGATGGCTACACCTTC
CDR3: CAIKPTGLDGYTF

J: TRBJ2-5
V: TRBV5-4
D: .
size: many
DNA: TGTGCCAGCAGCTCCCACACGGGGCGCGGGGAGACCCAGTACTTC
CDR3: CASSSHTGRGETQYF

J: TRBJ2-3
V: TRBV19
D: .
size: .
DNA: TGTGCCAGTAGTATCGGGGTCGGGGGGCATGGAGATACGCAGTATTTT
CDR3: CASSIGVGGHGDTQYF

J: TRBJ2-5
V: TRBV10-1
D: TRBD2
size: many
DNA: TGCGCCAGCAGTGAAGGTAGCGGGGGTAAAGAGACCCAGTACTTC
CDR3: CASSEGSGGKETQYF

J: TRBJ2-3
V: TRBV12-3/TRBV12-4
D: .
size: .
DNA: TGTGCCAGCAGCCGTAAAGGGGGGCGAGGGAATACGCAGTATTTT
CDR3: CASSRKGGRGNTQYF

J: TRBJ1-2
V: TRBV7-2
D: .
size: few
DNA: TGTGCCAGCAGCTTAATCGGACTGTCAGCTAACTATGGCTACACCTTC
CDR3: CASSLIGLSANYGYTF

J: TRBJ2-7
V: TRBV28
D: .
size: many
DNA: TGTGCCAGCAGTTCGGGTCTTTACGAGCAGTACTTC
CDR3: CASSSGLYEQYF

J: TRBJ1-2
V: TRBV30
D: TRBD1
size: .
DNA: TGTGCCTGGAGTATTCAGGGGGGAGCTAACTATGGCTACACCTTC
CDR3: CAWSIQGGANYGYTF

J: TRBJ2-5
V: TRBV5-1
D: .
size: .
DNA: TGCGCCAGCAGCTCCCCTCGGGAGACCCAGTACTTC
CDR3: CASSSPRETQYF

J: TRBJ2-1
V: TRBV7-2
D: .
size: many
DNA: TGTGCCAGCAGCTCTCGGAGCCTCTACAATGAGCAGTTCTTC
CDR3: CASSSRSLYNEQFF

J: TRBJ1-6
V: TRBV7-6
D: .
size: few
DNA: TGTGCCAGCAGCTTAGGAACAGGGTCTAATTCACCCCTCCACTTT
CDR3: CASSLGTGSNSPLHF

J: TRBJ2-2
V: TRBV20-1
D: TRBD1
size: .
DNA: TGCAGTGCTCTGGGACAGCACACCGGGGAGCTGTTTTTT
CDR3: CSALGQHTGELFF

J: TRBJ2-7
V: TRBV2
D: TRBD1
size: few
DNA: TGTGCCAGCAGTACCATTGACAGGGGGTACTTC
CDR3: CASSTIDRGYF

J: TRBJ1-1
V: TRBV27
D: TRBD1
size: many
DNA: TGTGCCAGCACCCCATTCCGGACAGGTCGCAGTAGTGAAGCTTTCTTT
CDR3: CASTPFRTGRSSEAFF

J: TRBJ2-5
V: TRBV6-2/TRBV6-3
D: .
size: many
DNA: TGTGCCAGCAGTTCGATAGGGGCGGTAGAGACCCAGTACTTC
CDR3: CASSSIGAVETQYF

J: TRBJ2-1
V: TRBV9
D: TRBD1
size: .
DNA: TGTGCCAGCAGCCCAACGGACAGGGGGCACAATGAGCAGTTCTTC
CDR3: CASSPTDRGHNEQFF

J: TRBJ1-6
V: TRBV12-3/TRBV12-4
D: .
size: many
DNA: TGTGCCAGCAGTTTTGGGGCCTCCTTTTCACCCCTCCACTTT
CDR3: CASSFGASFSPLHF

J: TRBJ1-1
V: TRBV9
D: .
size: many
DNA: TGTGCCAGCAGCGTAGGGACACAGAACACTGAAGCTTTCTTT
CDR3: CASSVGTQNTEAFF

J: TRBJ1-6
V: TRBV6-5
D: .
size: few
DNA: TGTGCCAGCACCCCCGCCCGGAGCGGATACAATTCACCCCTCCACTTT
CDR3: CASTPARSGYNSPLHF

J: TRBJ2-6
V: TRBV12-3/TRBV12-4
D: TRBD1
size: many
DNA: TGTGCCAGCAGACCAGGGGGCGCTGGGGCCAACGTCCTGACTTTC
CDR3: CASRPGGAGANVLTF

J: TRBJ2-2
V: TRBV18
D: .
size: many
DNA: TGTGCCAGCTCACAGGGCAACGGGGAGCTGTTTTTT
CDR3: CASSQGNGELFF

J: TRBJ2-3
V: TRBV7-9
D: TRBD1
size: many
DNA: TGTGCCAGCAGCTTCCGGGACAGGGGGCAAGATACGCAGTATTTT
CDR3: CASSFRDRGQDTQYF

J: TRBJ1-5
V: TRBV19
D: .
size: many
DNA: TGTGCCAGCGGGGTCATTTATAGCAATCAGCCCCAGCATTTT
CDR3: CASGVIYSNQPQHF

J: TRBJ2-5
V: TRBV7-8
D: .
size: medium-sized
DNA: TGTGCCAGCAGCTTAGATGCCTGGGGTGCCCAAGAGACCCAGTACTTC
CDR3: CASSLDAWGAQETQYF

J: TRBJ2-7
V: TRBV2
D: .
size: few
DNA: TGTGCCAGCAGTCGGGGGGCGAACGAGCAGTACTTC
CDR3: CASSRGANEQYF

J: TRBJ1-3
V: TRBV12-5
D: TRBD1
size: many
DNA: TGTGCTAGTGGCCGACAGGGAACCGGAAACACCATATATTTT
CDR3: CASGRQGTGNTIYF

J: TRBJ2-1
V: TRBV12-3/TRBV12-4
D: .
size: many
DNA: TGTGCCAGCAGTTTAGTTTGGGTCTCTAGCTCCTACAATGAGCAGTTCTTC
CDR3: CASSLVWVSSSYNEQFF

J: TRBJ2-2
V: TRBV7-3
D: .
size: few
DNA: TGTGCCAGCAGCCCCGGGATCTCGAGCACCGGGGAGCTGTTTTTT
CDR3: CASSPGISSTGELFF

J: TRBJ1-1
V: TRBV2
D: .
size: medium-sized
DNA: TGTGCCAGCAGTGAAGAGGGGATCGGCACTGAAGCTTTCTTT
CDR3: CASSEEGIGTEAFF

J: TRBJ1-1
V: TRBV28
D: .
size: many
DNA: TGTGCCAGCAGTTTGGGCAGCATCAACACTGAAGCTTTCTTT
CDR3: CASSLGSINTEAFF

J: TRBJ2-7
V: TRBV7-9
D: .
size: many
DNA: TGTGCCAGCAGCCCGGGGCGTTCGTACGAGCAGTACTTC
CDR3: CASSPGRSYEQYF

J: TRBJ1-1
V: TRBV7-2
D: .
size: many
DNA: TGTGCCAGCAGCATACAGGTGAACACTGAAGCTTTCTTT
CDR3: CASSIQVNTEAFF

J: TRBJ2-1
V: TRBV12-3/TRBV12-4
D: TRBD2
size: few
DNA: TGTGCCAGCAGTGGGGCCGGGACTAGCCTTCCTGAGCAGTTCTTC
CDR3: CASSGAGTSLPEQFF

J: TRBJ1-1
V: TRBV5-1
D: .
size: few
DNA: TGCGCCAGCAGCCAATCAAAGAACACTGAAGCTTTCTTT
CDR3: CASSQSKNTEAFF

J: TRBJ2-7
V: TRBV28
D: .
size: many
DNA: TGTGCCAGCAGTGGAGGCTACGAGCAGTACTTC
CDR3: CASSGGYEQYF

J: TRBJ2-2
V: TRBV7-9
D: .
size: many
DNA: TGTGCCAGCAGACCGACTCAGGGGACCGGGGAGCTGTTTTTT
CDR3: CASRPTQGTGELFF

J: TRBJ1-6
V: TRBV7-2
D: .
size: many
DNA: TGTGCCAGCAGCTCACGACAGGCCCAAAATTCACCCCTCCACTTT
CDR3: CASSSRQAQNSPLHF

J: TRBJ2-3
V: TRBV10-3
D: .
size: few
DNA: TGTGCCATCAGTGGCAAGGGATCGGCGCAGTATTTT
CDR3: CAISGKGSAQYF